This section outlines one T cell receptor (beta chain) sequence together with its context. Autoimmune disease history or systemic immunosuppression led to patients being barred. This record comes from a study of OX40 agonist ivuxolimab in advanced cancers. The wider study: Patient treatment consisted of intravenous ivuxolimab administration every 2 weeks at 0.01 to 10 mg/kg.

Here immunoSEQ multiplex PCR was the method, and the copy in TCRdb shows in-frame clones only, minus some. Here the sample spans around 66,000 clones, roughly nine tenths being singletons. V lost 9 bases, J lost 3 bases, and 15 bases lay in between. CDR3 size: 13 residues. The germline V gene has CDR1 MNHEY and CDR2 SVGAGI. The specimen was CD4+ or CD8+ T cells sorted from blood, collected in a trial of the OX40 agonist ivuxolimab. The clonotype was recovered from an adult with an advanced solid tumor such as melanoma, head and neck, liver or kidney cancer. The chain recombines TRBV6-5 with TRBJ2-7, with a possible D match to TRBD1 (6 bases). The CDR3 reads CASHVGADYEQYF. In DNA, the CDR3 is TGTGCCAGTCACGTGGGGGCAGACTACGAGCAGTACTTC.